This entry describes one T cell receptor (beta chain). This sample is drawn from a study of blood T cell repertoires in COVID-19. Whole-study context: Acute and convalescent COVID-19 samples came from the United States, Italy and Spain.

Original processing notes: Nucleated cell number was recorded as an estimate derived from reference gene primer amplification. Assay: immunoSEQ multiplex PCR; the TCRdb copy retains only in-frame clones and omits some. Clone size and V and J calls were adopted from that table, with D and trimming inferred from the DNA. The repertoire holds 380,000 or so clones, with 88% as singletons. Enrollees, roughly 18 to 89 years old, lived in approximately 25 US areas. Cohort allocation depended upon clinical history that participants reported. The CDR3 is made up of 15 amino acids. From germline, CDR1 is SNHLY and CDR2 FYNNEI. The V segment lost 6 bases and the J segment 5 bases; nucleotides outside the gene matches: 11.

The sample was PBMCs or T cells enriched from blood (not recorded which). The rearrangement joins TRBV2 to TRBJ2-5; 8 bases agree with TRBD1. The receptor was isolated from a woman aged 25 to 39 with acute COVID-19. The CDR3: CASRSRQGLGETQYF. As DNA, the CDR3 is TGTGCCAGCAGATCCCGACAGGGGCTGGGGGAGACCCAGTACTTC.